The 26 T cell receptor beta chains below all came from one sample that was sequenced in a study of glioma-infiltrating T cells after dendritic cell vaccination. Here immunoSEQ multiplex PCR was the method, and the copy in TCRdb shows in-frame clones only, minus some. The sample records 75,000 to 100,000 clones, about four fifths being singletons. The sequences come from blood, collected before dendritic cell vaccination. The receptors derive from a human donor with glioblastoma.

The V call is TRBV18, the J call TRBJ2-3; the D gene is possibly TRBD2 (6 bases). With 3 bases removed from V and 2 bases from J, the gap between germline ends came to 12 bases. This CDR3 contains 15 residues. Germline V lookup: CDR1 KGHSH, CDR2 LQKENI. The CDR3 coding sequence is TGTGCCAGCTCACCGTTTGCGGGAACCACAGATACGCAGTATTTT. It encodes CASSPFAGTTDTQYF.

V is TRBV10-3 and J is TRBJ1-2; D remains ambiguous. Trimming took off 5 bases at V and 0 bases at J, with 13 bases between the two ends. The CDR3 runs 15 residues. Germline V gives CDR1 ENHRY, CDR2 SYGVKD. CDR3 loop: CAISKKTSSNYGYTF. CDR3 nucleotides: TGTGCCATCAGTAAGAAGACAAGCTCTAACTATGGCTACACCTTC.

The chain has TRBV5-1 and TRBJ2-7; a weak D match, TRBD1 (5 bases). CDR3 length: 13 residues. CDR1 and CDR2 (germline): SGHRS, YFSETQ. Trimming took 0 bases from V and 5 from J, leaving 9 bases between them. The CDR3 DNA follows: TGCGCCAGCAGCTTGGGACAGCCCCACGAGCAGTACTTC. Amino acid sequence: CASSLGQPHEQYF.

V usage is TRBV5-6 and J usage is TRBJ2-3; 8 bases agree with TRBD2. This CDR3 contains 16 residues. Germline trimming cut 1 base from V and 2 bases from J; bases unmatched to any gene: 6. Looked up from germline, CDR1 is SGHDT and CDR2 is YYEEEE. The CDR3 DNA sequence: TGTGCCAGCAGCTTGTACAGCGGGAGTAACACAGATACGCAGTATTTT. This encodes CASSLYSGSNTDTQYF.

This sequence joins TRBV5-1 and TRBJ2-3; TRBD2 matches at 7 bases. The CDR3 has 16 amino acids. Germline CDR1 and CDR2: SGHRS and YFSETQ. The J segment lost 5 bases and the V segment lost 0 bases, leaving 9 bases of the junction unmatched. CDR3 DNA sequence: TGCGCCAGCAGCTTGGATGGAGCGGGGATAAAAGATACGCAGTATTTT. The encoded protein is CASSLDGAGIKDTQYF.

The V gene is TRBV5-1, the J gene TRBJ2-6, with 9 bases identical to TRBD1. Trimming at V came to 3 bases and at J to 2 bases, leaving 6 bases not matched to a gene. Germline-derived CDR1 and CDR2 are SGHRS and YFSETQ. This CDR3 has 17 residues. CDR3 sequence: CASSSGQGFPGANVLTF. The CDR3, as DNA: TGCGCCAGCAGCTCGGGACAGGGTTTTCCTGGGGCCAACGTCCTGACTTTC.

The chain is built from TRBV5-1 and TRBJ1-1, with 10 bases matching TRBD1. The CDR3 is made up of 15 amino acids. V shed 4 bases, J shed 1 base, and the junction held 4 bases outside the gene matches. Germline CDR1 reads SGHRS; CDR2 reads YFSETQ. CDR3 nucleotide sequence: TGCGCCAGCAGCCCGGACAGGGGGGCGAACACTGAAGCTTTCTTT. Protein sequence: CASSPDRGANTEAFF. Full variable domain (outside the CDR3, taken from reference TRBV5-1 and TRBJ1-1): KAGVTQTPRYLIKTRGQQVTLSCSPISGHRSVSWYQQTPGQGLQFLFEYFSETQRNKGNFPGRFSGRQFSNSRSEMNVSTLELGDSALYLCASSPDRGANTEAFFGQGTRLTVV.

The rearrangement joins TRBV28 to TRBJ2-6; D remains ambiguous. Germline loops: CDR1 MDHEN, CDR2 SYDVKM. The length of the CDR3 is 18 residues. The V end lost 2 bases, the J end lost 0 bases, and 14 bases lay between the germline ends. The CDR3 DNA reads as TGTGCCAGCAGTTTAGACATACGACCAGGCTCTGGGGCCAACGTCCTGACTTTC. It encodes CASSLDIRPGSGANVLTF. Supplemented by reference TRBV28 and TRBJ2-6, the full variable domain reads DVKVTQSSRYLVKRTGEKVFLECVQDMDHENMFWYRQDPGLGLRLIYFSYDVKMKEKGDIPEGYSVSREKKERFSLILESASTNQTSMYLCASSLDIRPGSGANVLTFGAGSRLTVL.

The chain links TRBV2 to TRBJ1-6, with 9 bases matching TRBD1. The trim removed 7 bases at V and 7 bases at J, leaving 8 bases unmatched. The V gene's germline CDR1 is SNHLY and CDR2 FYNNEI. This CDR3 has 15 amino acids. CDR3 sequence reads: CASIKQGAWNSPLHF. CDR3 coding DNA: TGTGCCAGCATAAAACAGGGGGCCTGGAATTCACCCCTCCACTTT.

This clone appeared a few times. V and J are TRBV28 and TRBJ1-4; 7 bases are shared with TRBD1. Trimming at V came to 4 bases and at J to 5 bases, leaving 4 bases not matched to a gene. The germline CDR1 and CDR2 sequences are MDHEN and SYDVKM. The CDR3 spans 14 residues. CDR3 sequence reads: CASSSQTGNEKLFF. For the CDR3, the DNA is TGTGCCAGCAGTTCTCAGACAGGGAATGAAAAACTGTTTTTT.

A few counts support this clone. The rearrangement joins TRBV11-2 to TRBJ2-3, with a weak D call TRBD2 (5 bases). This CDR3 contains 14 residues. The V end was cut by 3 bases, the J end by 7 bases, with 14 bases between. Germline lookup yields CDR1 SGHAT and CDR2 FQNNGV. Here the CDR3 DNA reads TGTGCCAGCAGCTTGGACTCGGGCTGGCATACGCAGTATTTT. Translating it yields CASSLDSGWHTQYF.

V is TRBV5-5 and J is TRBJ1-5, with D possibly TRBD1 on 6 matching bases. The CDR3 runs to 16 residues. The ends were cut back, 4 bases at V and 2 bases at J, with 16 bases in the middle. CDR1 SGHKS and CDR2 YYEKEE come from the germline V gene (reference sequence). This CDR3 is CASSPLGAVGNQPQHF. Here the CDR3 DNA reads TGTGCCAGCAGCCCCTTGGGGGCGGTGGGCAATCAGCCCCAGCATTTT.

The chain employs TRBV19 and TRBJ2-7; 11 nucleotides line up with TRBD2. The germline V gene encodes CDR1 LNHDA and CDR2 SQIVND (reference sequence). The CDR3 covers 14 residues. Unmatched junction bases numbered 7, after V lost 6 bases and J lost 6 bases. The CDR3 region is CASSSFSGRAEQYF. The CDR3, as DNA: TGTGCCAGTAGCTCCTTTAGCGGGAGGGCCGAGCAGTACTTC.

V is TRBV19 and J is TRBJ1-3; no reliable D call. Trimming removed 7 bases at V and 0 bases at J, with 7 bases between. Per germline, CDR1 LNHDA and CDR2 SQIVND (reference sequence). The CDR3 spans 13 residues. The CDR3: CASKESSGNTIYF. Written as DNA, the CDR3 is TGTGCCAGTAAGGAGAGCTCTGGAAACACCATATATTTT.

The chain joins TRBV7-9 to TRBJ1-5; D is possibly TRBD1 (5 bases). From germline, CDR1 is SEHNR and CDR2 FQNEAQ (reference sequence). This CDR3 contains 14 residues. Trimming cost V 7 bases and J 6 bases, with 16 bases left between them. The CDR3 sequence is CASTLGGGGQPQHF. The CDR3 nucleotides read TGTGCCAGCACCTTGGGGGGGGGAGGTCAGCCCCAGCATTTT.

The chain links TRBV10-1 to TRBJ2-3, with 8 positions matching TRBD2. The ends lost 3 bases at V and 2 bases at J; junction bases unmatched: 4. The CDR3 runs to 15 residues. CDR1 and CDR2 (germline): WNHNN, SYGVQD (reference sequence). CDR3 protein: CASSERRGVTDTQYF. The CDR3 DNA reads TGCGCCAGCAGTGAAAGGCGGGGGGTCACAGATACGCAGTATTTT.

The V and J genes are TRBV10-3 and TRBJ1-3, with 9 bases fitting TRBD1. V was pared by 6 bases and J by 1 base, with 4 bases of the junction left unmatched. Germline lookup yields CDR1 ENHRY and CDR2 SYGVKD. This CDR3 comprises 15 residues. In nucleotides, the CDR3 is TGTGCCATCAGACCGGGACAGGGATCTGGAAACACCATATATTTT. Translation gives CAIRPGQGSGNTIYF.

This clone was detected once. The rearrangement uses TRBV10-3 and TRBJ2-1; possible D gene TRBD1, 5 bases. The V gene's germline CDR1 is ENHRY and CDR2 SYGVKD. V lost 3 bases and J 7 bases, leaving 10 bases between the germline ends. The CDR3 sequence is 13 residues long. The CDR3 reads CAISDRVMNEQFF. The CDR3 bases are TGTGCCATCAGTGACAGGGTCATGAATGAGCAGTTCTTC.

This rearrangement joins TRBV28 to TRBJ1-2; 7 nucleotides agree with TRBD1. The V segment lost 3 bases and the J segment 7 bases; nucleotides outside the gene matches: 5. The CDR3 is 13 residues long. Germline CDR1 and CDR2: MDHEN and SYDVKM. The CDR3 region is CASSFGRQGGYTF. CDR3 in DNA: TGTGCCAGCAGTTTCGGACGACAGGGTGGCTACACCTTC.

This CDR3 is CASSLANQGSGYTF. The CDR3 DNA sequence: TGTGCCAGCAGCTTAGCAAACCAGGGTTCTGGCTACACCTTC. The V and J genes are TRBV13 and TRBJ1-2, with a tentative D call TRBD1 (5 bases). Germline values: CDR1 PRHDT, CDR2 FYEKMQ (reference sequence). This CDR3 has 14 residues. Between the trimmed V and J ends, which lost 1 base and 7 bases, there was a span of 13 bases.

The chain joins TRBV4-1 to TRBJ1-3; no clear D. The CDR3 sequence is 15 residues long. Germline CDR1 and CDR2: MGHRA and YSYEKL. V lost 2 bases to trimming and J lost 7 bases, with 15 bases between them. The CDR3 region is CASSQLVGSRNTIYF. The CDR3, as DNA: TGCGCCAGCAGCCAATTGGTAGGTTCCAGGAACACCATATATTTT.

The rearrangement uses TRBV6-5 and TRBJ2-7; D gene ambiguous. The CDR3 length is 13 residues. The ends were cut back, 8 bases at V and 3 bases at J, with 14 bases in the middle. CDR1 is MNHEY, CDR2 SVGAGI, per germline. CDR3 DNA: TGTGCCAGCTCATTGAGGCCTAACTACGAGCAGTACTTC. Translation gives CASSLRPNYEQYF.

DNA of the CDR3: TGTGCCAGCAGCTTGGTGGGCGTCCAAGAGACCCAGTACTTC. It codes for CASSLVGVQETQYF. The chain combines TRBV5-4 with TRBJ2-5; no clear D. This CDR3 has 14 residues. V dropped 0 bases and J dropped 1 base, with 7 bases sitting between them. Germline V gene lookup returns CDR1 SGHNT and CDR2 YYREEE (reference sequence).

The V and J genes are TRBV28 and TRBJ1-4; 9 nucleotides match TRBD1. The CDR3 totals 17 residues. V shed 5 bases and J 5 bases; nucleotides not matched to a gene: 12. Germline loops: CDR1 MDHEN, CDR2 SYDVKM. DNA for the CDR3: TGTGCCAGCAGTCCCGGGACAGGGTGGGAGTTGAATGAAAAACTGTTTTTT. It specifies CASSPGTGWELNEKLFF.

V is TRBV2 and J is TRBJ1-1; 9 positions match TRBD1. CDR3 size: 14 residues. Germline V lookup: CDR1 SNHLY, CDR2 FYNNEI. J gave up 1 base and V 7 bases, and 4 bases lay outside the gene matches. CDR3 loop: CASTGGQGNTEAFF. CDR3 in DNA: TGTGCCAGCACCGGGGGACAGGGGAACACTGAAGCTTTCTTT.

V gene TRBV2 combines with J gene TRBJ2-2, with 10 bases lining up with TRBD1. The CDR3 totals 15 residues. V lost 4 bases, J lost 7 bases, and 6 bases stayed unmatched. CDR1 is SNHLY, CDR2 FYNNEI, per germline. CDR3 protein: CASSGRDRGGGELFF. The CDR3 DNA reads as TGTGCCAGCAGTGGCCGGGACAGGGGCGGCGGGGAGCTGTTTTTT. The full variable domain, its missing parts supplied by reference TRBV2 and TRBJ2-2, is EPEVTQTPSHQVTQMGQEVILRCVPISNHLYFYWYRQILGQKVEFLVSFYNNEISEKSEIFDDQFSVERPDGSNFTLKIRSTKLEDSAMYFCASSGRDRGGGELFFGEGSRLTVL.